Included here is one TCR beta chain sequence, with context. The antigen is not known. This sample is part of a study of cytomegalovirus exposure and HLA in healthy donors. Study information: There were 65 million to 85 million unique TCRs (from HLA-typed donors) in an early data release. Points from the study as a whole: In a later analysis, an Asian-associated ancestry cluster reportedly showed fewer N-insertions than the roughly 700-donor mean.

The PCR had 60 Vbeta and 13 Jbeta primers. In the original analysis: Tens of millions of unique TCR beta chains, roughly 11 million of them shared, were counted by a later analysis. Libraries were prepared by immunoSEQ multiplex PCR; TCRdb keeps only in-frame clonotypes and omits some of them. V, J and clone size were drawn from that table, and D and trimming were deduced from the DNA. The data hold 100,000 to 150,000 clones, with about 80% observed a single time. This CDR3 has 13 residues. Germline CDR1 is LNHDA and CDR2 is SQIVND (reference sequence). V was cut by 4 bases and J by 2 bases, with 9 bases left in between.

This TCR was sampled from a woman aged 40 to 50 in good health and CMV-seropositive. V and J are TRBV19 and TRBJ2-7; D possibly corresponds to TRBD1 (6 bases). Input material: PBMCs. Written as DNA, the CDR3 is TGTGCCAGTAGTAAGGGGACACCCTACGAGCAGTACTTC. Residues: CASSKGTPYEQYF.